These T cell receptor beta chains were read from a single sample in a study of identical twins. Using its own MiXCR run on the 5' RACE reads, TCRdb lists one record per CDR3 protein. Of a few hundred thousand distinct CDR3 sequences listed, about 13% were seen once; the top ten hold about 0.97%. These data were likewise used in another study, on yellow fever vaccine responses in identical twins.

Sequenced input: CD4+ T cells sorted from blood. The receptors shown here come from a woman aged 18-30 years in good health. CDR3s include the opening cysteine and the closing phenylalanine or tryptophan. D genes are given only for firm matches. Part of the rows lack a size; the others show once, few, many or a class for expanded clones.

size	V	D	J	DNA	CDR3
many	TRBV27	-	TRBJ2-7	TGTGCCAGCAGTTGGGGGATGAAGGAGGGGGAGCAGTACTTC	CASSWGMKEGEQYF
-	TRBV29-1	-	TRBJ2-1	TGCAGCGTTGAAGGCCCTCGGTCCAACTTGGGCAATGAGCAGTTCTTC	CSVEGPRSNLGNEQFF
few	TRBV28	-	TRBJ2-7	TGTGCCAGCAGTCCCGGGGCCCACGAGCAGTACTTC	CASSPGAHEQYF
-	TRBV19	TRBD1	TRBJ1-5	TGTGCCAGCACCACGCCAGGGGGCAGACAGCCCCAGCATTTT	CASTTPGGRQPQHF
once	TRBV19	TRBD2	TRBJ2-1	TGTGCCAGTAGTCCTGGGACTAGCGGGAGCTTCTACATTGAGCAGTTCTTC	CASSPGTSGSFYIEQFF
-	TRBV10-3	-	TRBJ1-2	TGTGCCATCAGTGCAGAGACTAACTATGGCTACACCTTC	CAISAETNYGYTF
many	TRBV5-1	-	TRBJ2-3	TGCGCCAGCAGCTTGGAGCGGGTTAGCACAGATACGCAGTATTTT	CASSLERVSTDTQYF
few	TRBV6-5	-	TRBJ2-7	TGTGCCAGCAGTTACTCGAAGGGGACGGGGACCTACGAGCAGTACTTC	CASSYSKGTGTYEQYF
few	TRBV10-3	-	TRBJ1-5	TGTGCCATCAGAGGGGAGTTCCATCAGCCCCAGCATTTT	CAIRGEFHQPQHF
many	TRBV5-1	-	TRBJ2-1	TGCGCCAGCAGCCCGGGGATGGCGGCCCCCGCTAGGGATGAGCAGTTCTTC	CASSPGMAAPARDEQFF
few	TRBV5-1	-	TRBJ1-6	TGCGCCAGCAGCTTGGCCAAGATAACCGGGGACACCGGCGGTTCACCCCTCCACTTT	CASSLAKITGDTGGSPLHF
few	TRBV11-2	-	TRBJ2-1	TGTGCCAGCAGCTTGACGGGGACACACTACTACAATGAGCAGTTCTTC	CASSLTGTHYYNEQFF
many	TRBV12-3/TRBV12-4	-	TRBJ2-1	TGTGCCAGCAGTTTAGGGGGCACGGGACACAATGAGCAGTTCTTC	CASSLGGTGHNEQFF
many	TRBV6-1	-	TRBJ1-1	TGTGCCAGCAGTGGTTACAGGGACACTGAAGCTTTCTTT	CASSGYRDTEAFF
-	TRBV14	-	TRBJ1-2	TGTGCCAGCAGCCAAGATTTCCCTACGAGGGGCTACACCTTC	CASSQDFPTRGYTF
-	TRBV24-1	-	TRBJ2-7	TGTGCCACCAGTGACCGAGTCGGACCCTCCGACGAGCAGTACTTC	CATSDRVGPSDEQYF
-	TRBV27	-	TRBJ2-7	TGTGCCAGCAGTTTTGAACAGGGGGGGTTCGAGCAGTACTTC	CASSFEQGGFEQYF
few	TRBV7-9	-	TRBJ1-1	TGTGCCAGCAGCTTAGCGGGGGTGACCACTGAAGCTTTCTTT	CASSLAGVTTEAFF
few	TRBV20-1	-	TRBJ2-5	TGCAGTGCCCAAAAACTACTAGAGACCCAGTACTTC	CSAQKLLETQYF
few	TRBV27	-	TRBJ2-7	TGTGCCAGCAGACCATGGCAGACCCCCTACGAGCAGTACTTC	CASRPWQTPYEQYF
-	TRBV11-2	TRBD2	TRBJ2-5	TGTGCCAGCAGCCCTGGGAGGGTCAGGGAGACCCAGTACTTC	CASSPGRVRETQYF
-	TRBV24-1	-	TRBJ2-3	TGTGCCACCAGTGACCTGACTAGTTTCCCGTATTTT	CATSDLTSFPYF
many	TRBV4-2	-	TRBJ2-5	TGTGCCAGCAGCCAAGAAGGCCTGGGGGCGCTTGGAGAGACCCAGTACTTC	CASSQEGLGALGETQYF
few	TRBV2	-	TRBJ2-1	TGTGCCAGCAGTTCTTATGACAATGAGCAGTTCTTC	CASSSYDNEQFF
-	TRBV6-5	TRBD1	TRBJ1-6	TGTGTCAGCAGTTACCGAAACCCGGGACAGGGGTATAATTCACCCCTCCACTTT	CVSSYRNPGQGYNSPLHF
few	TRBV4-1	TRBD2	TRBJ2-1	TGCGCCAGCAGCCAGGGCGGGGGGGCCAGGAATGAGCAGTTCTTC	CASSQGGGARNEQFF
-	TRBV6-5	-	TRBJ2-6	TGTGCCAGCACCACGGGGGCCAACGTCCTGACTTTC	CASTTGANVLTF
-	TRBV5-1	TRBD2	TRBJ2-1	TGCGCCAGCAGCTTGGAACTAGCGGGGGGGGTCAAAAATGAGCAGTTCTTC	CASSLELAGGVKNEQFF
many	TRBV7-9	TRBD2	TRBJ2-1	TGTGCCAGCAGTCTAGCGGGGGGTTACAATGAGCAGTTCTTC	CASSLAGGYNEQFF